A selection of T cell receptor beta chains follows, all from one sample in a study of cytomegalovirus exposure and HLA in healthy donors. Using immunoSEQ multiplex PCR, the repertoire was profiled, and TCRdb retains in-frame clones only, with some absent. This table has 95,000 to 120,000 clones, over 65% appearing once. Sequenced: PBMCs. These receptor sequences come from a woman between 18 and 30 years old in good health and CMV-seronegative. Each CDR3 is given with its conserved first and last residue. Fields, in order: clone size, J gene, CDR3 length, V gene, D gene, CDR3 DNA, CDR3 protein. D genes are given only for firm matches. Clone size is not always given. Where it is, it says once, few, many or a class for expanded clones.

size: NA; J: TRBJ1-1; length: 13; V: TRBV29-1; D: NA; DNA: TGCAGCGTTGTAGGACAGATAAACACTGAAGCTTTCTTT; CDR3: CSVVGQINTEAFF
size: once; J: TRBJ1-3; length: 15; V: TRBV7-2; D: TRBD1; DNA: TGTGCCAGCAGCTTTAAAACAGGGGCAGGTAACACCATATATTTT; CDR3: CASSFKTGAGNTIYF
size: NA; J: TRBJ1-6; length: 14; V: TRBV5-4; D: NA; DNA: TGTGCCAGCAGCTTCAACAGGGATGGTTCACCCCTCCACTTT; CDR3: CASSFNRDGSPLHF
size: NA; J: TRBJ2-1; length: 14; V: TRBV5-8; D: NA; DNA: TGTGCCAGCAAATTCAGGACAGCCGACAATGAGCAGTTCTTC; CDR3: CASKFRTADNEQFF
size: NA; J: TRBJ2-2; length: 15; V: TRBV5-1; D: NA; DNA: TGCGCCAGCAGCTTGGTGCCGGGGAACACCGGGGAGCTGTTTTTT; CDR3: CASSLVPGNTGELFF
size: NA; J: TRBJ1-3; length: 15; V: TRBV5-1; D: TRBD1; DNA: TGCGCCAGCAGCTTTGTGACAGGGGCTGGAAACACCATATATTTT; CDR3: CASSFVTGAGNTIYF
size: NA; J: TRBJ2-4; length: 14; V: TRBV11-2; D: NA; DNA: TGTGCCAGCAGCTTAAGCTACAGTAAAAACATTCAGTACTTC; CDR3: CASSLSYSKNIQYF
size: few; J: TRBJ1-1; length: 14; V: TRBV2; D: NA; DNA: TGTGCCAGCAGTAAAATTGAACAGGTTGGTGAAGCTTTCTTT; CDR3: CASSKIEQVGEAFF
size: NA; J: TRBJ1-2; length: 16; V: TRBV5-4; D: TRBD1; DNA: TGTGCCAGCAGTTTGGACCCAACAGGGGGTGACTATGGCTACACCTTC; CDR3: CASSLDPTGGDYGYTF
size: once; J: TRBJ1-4; length: 16; V: TRBV13; D: TRBD1; DNA: TGTGCCAGCAGCTTATCCCCGACAGGGGAGGGTGAAAAACTGTTTTTT; CDR3: CASSLSPTGEGEKLFF
size: few; J: TRBJ1-2; length: 12; V: TRBV5-4; D: NA; DNA: TGTGCCAGCAGCTCGGACAGCTATGGCTACACCTTC; CDR3: CASSSDSYGYTF
size: NA; J: TRBJ1-1; length: 16; V: TRBV5-1; D: NA; DNA: TGCGCCAGCAGTTATATCGGACAGAGTTCGGACACTGAAGCTTTCTTT; CDR3: CASSYIGQSSDTEAFF
size: NA; J: TRBJ1-1; length: 11; V: TRBV5-6; D: NA; DNA: TGTGCCAGCAGCTTGGCAGGGGAAGCTTTCTTT; CDR3: CASSLAGEAFF
size: NA; J: TRBJ2-1; length: 17; V: TRBV27; D: TRBD1; DNA: TGTGCCAGCAGTTTATTGTTGGGGACAGGGCATCTTGGTGAGCAGTTCTTC; CDR3: CASSLLLGTGHLGEQFF
size: NA; J: TRBJ1-2; length: 14; V: TRBV5-5; D: NA; DNA: TGTGCCAGCAGCTCATCGGGACACGCCTATGGCTACACCTTC; CDR3: CASSSSGHAYGYTF
size: NA; J: TRBJ2-5; length: 17; V: TRBV5-8; D: TRBD2; DNA: TGTGCCAGCAGCTTGGGAGGACTAGCGGGAGGGCTGGAGACCCAGTACTTC; CDR3: CASSLGGLAGGLETQYF
size: NA; J: TRBJ2-7; length: 13; V: TRBV7-9; D: NA; DNA: TGTGCCAGCCAACAGGGTTTCACCTACGAGCAGTACTTC; CDR3: CASQQGFTYEQYF
size: NA; J: TRBJ2-1; length: 14; V: TRBV29-1; D: NA; DNA: TGCAGCGTTGAAACTGTAGGTCCGGGAAATAAGCAGTTCTTC; CDR3: CSVETVGPGNKQFF